The clone carrying this T cell receptor (beta chain) was counted at least ten times. No antigen is known for it. This sample was taken from a study of identical twins' blood T cells. Study-wide points: Each donor's most abundant TCRbeta clonotypes shared more CDR3 sequences with her twin than unrelated donors.

V was pared by 7 bases and J by 2 bases, with 21 bases between. The CDR3 is 17 amino acids. CDR1 LNHDA and CDR2 SQIVND come from the germline V gene (reference sequence). TCR cDNA libraries came from RNA via a modified published protocol. Each TCR cDNA library carried sample-specific barcodes on both ends. TCRdb recomputed calls from the 5' RACE reads with MiXCR, one row per CDR3 protein. The sample yields roughly 380,000 distinct CDR3 sequences, roughly 30% seen once. Sequencing used PBMCs. The chain employs TRBV19 and TRBJ1-3, with D possibly being TRBD1 (6 bases). This receptor was taken from a woman aged 18 to 55 in good health. CDR3 in DNA: TGTGCCAGTACCCAGAGTCCCGGGACATGGCCTGGAAACACCATATATTTT. It codes for CASTQSPGTWPGNTIYF.